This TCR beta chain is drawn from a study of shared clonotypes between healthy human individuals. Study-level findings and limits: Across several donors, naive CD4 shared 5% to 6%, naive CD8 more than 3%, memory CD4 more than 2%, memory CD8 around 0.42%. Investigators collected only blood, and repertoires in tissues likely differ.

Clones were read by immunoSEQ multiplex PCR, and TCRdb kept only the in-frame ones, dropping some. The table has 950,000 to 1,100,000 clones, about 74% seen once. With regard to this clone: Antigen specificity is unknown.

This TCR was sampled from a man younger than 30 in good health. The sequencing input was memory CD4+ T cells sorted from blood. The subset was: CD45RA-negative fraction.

The CDR3 DNA follows: TGTGCATGTCGACGGGCAGGGGCGTTCACAGATACGCAGTATTTT. Translating it yields CACRRAGAFTDTQYF. The gene calls are TRBV10-3 and TRBJ2-3; D possibly corresponds to TRBD1 (6 bases). CDR1 and CDR2 (germline): ENHRY, SYGVKD. The CDR3 runs 15 residues.